Listed here are 22 T cell receptor beta chains from one sample, sequenced in a study of blood T cell repertoires in COVID-19. Some clones are missing from TCRdb's copy, which holds only in-frame ones; the method was immunoSEQ multiplex PCR. The sample yields approximately 500,000 clones, roughly 90% seen once. Material for sequencing was PBMCs or T cells enriched from blood (not recorded which). These receptors were obtained from a woman in her forties who had recovered from COVID-19.

The genes are TRBV4-3 and TRBJ1-1, with D possibly being TRBD1 (5 bases). The CDR3 is 16 residues long. Trimming cost V 0 bases and J 1 base, with 12 bases left between them. Germline V CDR1 and CDR2: LGHNA, YSLEER. The CDR3 is CASSQEGGRANTEAFF. CDR3 bases: TGCGCCAGCAGCCAAGAGGGGGGACGGGCGAACACTGAAGCTTTCTTT.

The V and J genes are TRBV11-2 and TRBJ1-5, with 9 positions matching TRBD1. The germline CDR1 and CDR2 sequences are SGHAT and FQNNGV. J lost 10 bases, V lost 3 bases, and 7 bases had no gene match. This CDR3 has 14 residues. CDR3 in amino acids: CASSLRQGGHPQHF. In DNA form, the CDR3 reads TGTGCCAGCAGCTTGCGACAGGGGGGTCACCCCCAGCATTTT.

A few counts support this clone. The V call is TRBV7-9, the J call TRBJ2-1; D gene uncertain. Trimming took 4 bases from V and 10 from J, leaving 11 bases between them. Germline CDR1 reads SEHNR; CDR2 reads FQNEAQ (reference sequence). The CDR3 has 12 amino acids. CDR3 in amino acids: CASSSLLPEQFF. DNA of the CDR3: TGTGCCAGCAGCTCCCTACTCCCGGAGCAGTTCTTC.

This clone was detected only once. The chain joins TRBV3-1 (or the pseudogene TRBV3-2) to TRBJ2-4; TRBD1 might be the D (6 bases). Germline CDR1 is LGHDT and CDR2 is YNNKEL (reference sequence). The V end was cut by 3 bases, the J end by 7 bases, with 13 bases between. The CDR3 totals 14 residues. The CDR3 protein is CASSQMGASNIQYF. Here the CDR3 DNA reads TGTGCCAGCAGCCAGATGGGGGCTAGTAACATTCAGTACTTC.

The table lists this clone with a count of one. V and J are TRBV2 and TRBJ2-1; 10 positions match TRBD2. The CDR3 covers 16 residues. In germline, CDR1 is SNHLY, CDR2 FYNNEI. J was trimmed by 6 bases and V by 4 bases; bases with no gene match: 9. The CDR3 nucleotides are TGTGCCAGCAGTGTTCTTCTAGCGGGAGCCCCCAATGAGCAGTTCTTC. Encoded protein: CASSVLLAGAPNEQFF.

J is TRBJ2-5 and V is TRBV5-1, with D possibly matching TRBD2 (6 bases). The CDR3 runs 16 residues. Trimming shortened V by 2 bases and J by 4 bases, and 18 bases separated the two germline ends. Looked up from germline, CDR1 is SGHRS and CDR2 is YFSETQ. The CDR3: CASSFYGPGRGETQYF. The DNA for the CDR3 is TGCGCCAGCAGCTTCTATGGACCCGGGCGGGGAGAGACCCAGTACTTC.

Points on this clone: A read error may explain this, as a much larger clone is one base away. This chain uses TRBV27 with TRBJ2-1; 8 nucleotides line up with TRBD2. This CDR3 spans 15 amino acids. CDR1 is MNHEY and CDR2 is SMNVEV in the germline V gene (reference sequence). J gave up 0 bases and V 5 bases, and 3 bases lay outside the gene matches. CDR3 DNA: TGTGCCAGCAGTCCAAGCGGGAGCTCCTACAATGAGCAGTTCTTC. Translating it yields CASSPSGSSYNEQFF.

This chain uses TRBV19 with TRBJ2-5; the match to TRBD1 covers 7 bases. Germline V lookup: CDR1 LNHDA, CDR2 SQIVND (reference sequence). The CDR3 totals 13 residues. The V segment lost 3 bases and the J segment 3 bases; nucleotides outside the gene matches: 1. The CDR3 sequence is CASSIGQEETQYF. CDR3 DNA sequence: TGTGCCAGTAGTATCGGACAGGAAGAGACCCAGTACTTC.

V and J are TRBV4-3 and TRBJ1-1; maybe TRBD1 (5 bases). This CDR3 comprises 13 residues. Between the trimmed V and J ends, which lost 5 bases and 4 bases, there was a span of 11 bases. The germline V gene has CDR1 LGHNA and CDR2 YSLEER. The CDR3 here is CASSALRGTEAFF. CDR3 bases: TGCGCCAGCAGCGCACTAAGGGGCACTGAAGCTTTCTTT.

The chain recombines TRBV30 with TRBJ1-5; no reliable D call. Germline CDR1 and CDR2: GTSNPN and SVGIG (reference sequence). The CDR3 extends over 16 amino acids. Trimming pared 1 base from V and 0 bases from J, leaving 13 bases between. CDR3 bases: TGTGCCTGGAGTGCCGCCGGCCGGGGTAGCAATCAGCCCCAGCATTTT. Translation: CAWSAAGRGSNQPQHF.

The chain couples TRBV27 to TRBJ1-2; no definite D call. Germline lookup yields CDR1 MNHEY and CDR2 SMNVEV (reference sequence). Between the trimmed V and J ends, which lost 7 bases and 7 bases, there was a span of 22 bases. CDR3 length: 15 amino acids. The CDR3 spells CASTLEVGSLRGYTF. The DNA of the CDR3 is TGTGCCAGCACCCTCGAGGTTGGGTCCTTACGTGGCTACACCTTC.

This clone has a handful of counts. V is TRBV5-1 and J is TRBJ2-1; D gene ambiguous. The CDR3 length is 13 residues. V dropped 5 bases and J dropped 7 bases, with 13 bases sitting between them. The germline gives CDR1 SGHRS, CDR2 YFSETQ. The CDR3 reads CASSEASQNEQFF. The CDR3 region has the DNA TGCGCCAGCAGTGAAGCGAGCCAAAATGAGCAGTTCTTC.

The chain combines TRBV12-3 or TRBV12-4 with TRBJ1-2; D not resolved. V shed 5 bases and J shed 13 bases, with 17 bases lying between them. CDR3 length: 12 residues. CDR3 bases: TGTGCCAGCAGTCAAGCCGACACGCGTCGCACCTTC. Protein product: CASSQADTRRTF.

V gene TRBV6-5 combines with J gene TRBJ1-2; no reliable D call. The V gene's germline CDR1 is MNHEY and CDR2 SVGAGI. The V gene lost 2 bases and the J gene lost 0 bases, with 4 bases spanning the gap. This CDR3 region has 13 residues. The CDR3 region is CASSYVANYGYTF. CDR3 nucleotides: TGTGCCAGCAGTTACGTCGCTAACTATGGCTACACCTTC.

The chain combines TRBV3-1 (or the pseudogene TRBV3-2) with TRBJ1-6, with TRBD1 matching 8 bases. Germline V gene data show CDR1 as LGHDT and CDR2 as YNNKEL (reference sequence). J was trimmed by 10 bases and V by 3 bases; bases with no gene match: 5. CDR3 length: 14 residues. The CDR3 spells CASSQSTGGSPLHF. In DNA, the CDR3 is TGTGCCAGCAGCCAGTCAACAGGGGGATCACCCCTCCACTTT.

Here the CDR3 DNA reads TGCGCCAGCAGTGAGTGGACAGTCTATGGCTACACCTTC. This encodes CASSEWTVYGYTF. The chain links TRBV10-2 to TRBJ1-2; a possible D gene is TRBD1 (6 bases). The CDR3 extends over 13 amino acids. The germline CDR1 and CDR2 sequences are WSHSY and SAAADI. The germline V and J ends were trimmed by 1 base and 4 bases, with 7 bases remaining between them.

The CDR3 nucleotides are TGTGCCAGCAGCCAAGATCGACTGGGGAGGGCTGAAGCTTTCTTT. Encoded protein: CASSQDRLGRAEAFF. The V and J genes are TRBV14 and TRBJ1-1; D not certain. The length of the CDR3 is 15 residues. Germline V gene data show CDR1 as SGHDN and CDR2 as FVKESK. V was cut by 0 bases and J by 6 bases, with 14 bases left in between.

The chain has TRBV5-1 and TRBJ2-3; 11 bases agree with TRBD2. Per germline, CDR1 SGHRS and CDR2 YFSETQ. The CDR3 has 16 amino acids. With 2 bases clipped from V and 7 bases from J, the junction kept 9 bases outside the gene matches. The CDR3 sequence: CASSFVLAGERYTQYF. The CDR3 DNA reads as TGCGCCAGCAGCTTCGTACTAGCGGGAGAAAGGTATACGCAGTATTTT.

The chain links TRBV5-1 to TRBJ1-5; 7 bases line up with TRBD1. The J segment lost 5 bases and the V segment lost 1 base, leaving 6 bases of the junction unmatched. Germline CDR1 is SGHRS and CDR2 is YFSETQ. CDR3 length: 15 amino acids. CDR3 protein: CASSLTGETYQPQHF. CDR3 sequence (DNA): TGCGCCAGCAGCTTGACAGGGGAAACCTATCAGCCCCAGCATTTT.

This chain links TRBV11-2 with TRBJ2-7, with a weak D call TRBD2 (5 bases). The CDR3 runs to 14 residues. Germline-derived CDR1 and CDR2 are SGHAT and FQNNGV. With 3 bases removed from V and 3 bases from J, the gap between germline ends came to 12 bases. CDR3: CASSFTDSNYEQYF. Here the CDR3 DNA reads TGTGCCAGCAGCTTTACGGACTCAAACTACGAGCAGTACTTC.

The J gene is TRBJ1-1, the V gene TRBV18; 7 bases map to TRBD1. This CDR3 has 15 residues. The V segment lost 2 bases and the J segment 0 bases; nucleotides outside the gene matches: 3. The V gene's germline CDR1 is KGHSH and CDR2 LQKENI. CDR3 region: CASSPTGVLNTEAFF. Here the CDR3 DNA reads TGTGCCAGCTCACCAACAGGGGTCCTGAACACTGAAGCTTTCTTT.

This chain uses TRBV5-4 with TRBJ2-2, with 7 bases matching TRBD2. The CDR3 covers 15 residues. Trimming at V came to 7 bases and at J to 1 base, leaving 7 bases not matched to a gene. Germline V gives CDR1 SGHNT, CDR2 YYREEE (reference sequence). The CDR3 region has the DNA TGTGCCAGCTCGACGAAGCGGGAGAACACCGGGGAGCTGTTTTTT. Encoded protein: CASSTKRENTGELFF.